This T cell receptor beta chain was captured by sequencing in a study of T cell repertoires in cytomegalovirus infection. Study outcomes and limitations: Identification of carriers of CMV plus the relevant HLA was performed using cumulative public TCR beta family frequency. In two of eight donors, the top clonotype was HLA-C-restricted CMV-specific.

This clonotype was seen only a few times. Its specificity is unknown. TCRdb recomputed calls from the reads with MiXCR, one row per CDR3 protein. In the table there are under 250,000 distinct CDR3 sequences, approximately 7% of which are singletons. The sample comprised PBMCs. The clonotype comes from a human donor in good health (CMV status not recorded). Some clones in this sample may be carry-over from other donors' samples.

The CDR3 DNA reads TGCAGTGCCGGGGGAATAGCGGGGGGCCCCACAGATACGCAGTATTTT. This gives the protein CSAGGIAGGPTDTQYF. The chain is built from TRBV20-1 and TRBJ2-3, with 10 bases aligning to TRBD2. V was pared by 6 bases and J by 2 bases, with 11 bases of the junction left unmatched. The CDR3 spans 16 residues. Germline V gives CDR1 DFQATT, CDR2 SNEGSKA (reference sequence).